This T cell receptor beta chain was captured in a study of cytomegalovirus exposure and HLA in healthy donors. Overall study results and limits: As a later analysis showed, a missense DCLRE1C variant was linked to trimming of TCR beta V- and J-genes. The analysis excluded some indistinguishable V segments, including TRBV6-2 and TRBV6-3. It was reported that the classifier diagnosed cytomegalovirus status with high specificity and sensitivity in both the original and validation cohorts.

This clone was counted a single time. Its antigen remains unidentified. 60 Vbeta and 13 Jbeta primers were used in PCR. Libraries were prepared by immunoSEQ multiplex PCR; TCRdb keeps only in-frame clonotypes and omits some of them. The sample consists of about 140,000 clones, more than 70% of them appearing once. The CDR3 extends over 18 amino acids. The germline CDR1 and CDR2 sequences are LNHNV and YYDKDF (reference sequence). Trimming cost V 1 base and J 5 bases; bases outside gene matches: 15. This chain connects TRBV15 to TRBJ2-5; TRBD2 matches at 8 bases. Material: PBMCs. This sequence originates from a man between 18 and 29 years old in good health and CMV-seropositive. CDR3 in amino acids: CATSRVSLAAGGMETQYF. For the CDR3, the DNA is TGTGCCACCAGCAGAGTTTCATTGGCTGCGGGAGGAATGGAGACCCAGTACTTC.